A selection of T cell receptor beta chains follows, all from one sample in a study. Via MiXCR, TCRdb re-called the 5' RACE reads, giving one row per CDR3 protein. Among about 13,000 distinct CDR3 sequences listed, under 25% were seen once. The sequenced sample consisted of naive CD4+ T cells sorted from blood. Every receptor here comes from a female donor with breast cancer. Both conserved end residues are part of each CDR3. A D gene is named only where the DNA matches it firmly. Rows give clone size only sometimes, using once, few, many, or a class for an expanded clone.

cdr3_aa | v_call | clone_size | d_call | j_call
CASSMTQGAWEAFF | TRBV5-1 | many | TRBD1 | TRBJ1-1
CASSPRALAGFTYNEQFF | TRBV7-9 | - | TRBD2 | TRBJ2-1
CASSLAYSSVSSYIEQFF | TRBV5-1 | - | - | TRBJ2-1
CSAAPRQGRNEQFF | TRBV20-1 | many | TRBD1 | TRBJ2-1
CAWSVEQSGNYGYTF | TRBV30 | few | - | TRBJ1-2
CASSYFPGIGLANNEQFF | TRBV6-5 | many | - | TRBJ2-1
CSVEDRSRVGYEQYF | TRBV29-1 | - | - | TRBJ2-7
CASSQEGSSPSYEQYF | TRBV4-2 | many | - | TRBJ2-7
CASSIGQIYGYTF | TRBV6-5 | many | - | TRBJ1-2
CASSTGALAANNEQFF | TRBV12-3/TRBV12-4 | medium-sized | TRBD2 | TRBJ2-1
CAADVRVASGKANYGYTF | TRBV7-9 | many | - | TRBJ1-2
CASRASNYGYTF | TRBV12-3/TRBV12-4 | few | - | TRBJ1-2
CASSSGTSGPGGTDTQYF | TRBV5-1 | many | TRBD2 | TRBJ2-3
CASSLRQGDTGELFF | TRBV7-9 | many | TRBD1 | TRBJ2-2
CASSIFGDQPQHF | TRBV19 | few | - | TRBJ1-5
CASSLVTKGEQYF | TRBV5-4 | many | - | TRBJ2-7
CASSLSRGPYEQYF | TRBV7-3 | medium-sized | TRBD1 | TRBJ2-7
CASSMAGSGANVLTF | TRBV19 | few | - | TRBJ2-6
CASSSAGLAPYNEQFF | TRBV5-1 | few | TRBD2 | TRBJ2-1
CSAFSYVGGRAFETQYF | TRBV20-1 | many | TRBD2 | TRBJ2-5
CASSLAGDNTEAFF | TRBV5-1 | few | - | TRBJ1-1
CASSRLGNTEAFF | TRBV3-1 | - | - | TRBJ1-1
CATSRDPGWSNEKLFF | TRBV15 | - | - | TRBJ1-4
CASSLDRVGHEQFF | TRBV5-1 | many | TRBD1 | TRBJ2-1
CASKPGTGVDYGYTF | TRBV27 | few | TRBD1 | TRBJ1-2
CASSLGAGTYEQYF | TRBV5-1 | few | TRBD2 | TRBJ2-7
CASSSRTSGRYEQYF | TRBV5-4 | - | TRBD2 | TRBJ2-7
CSVLSGAGGYTF | TRBV29-1 | medium-sized | - | TRBJ1-2
CSARGDSDQPQHF | TRBV20-1 | few | TRBD1 | TRBJ1-5
CASSDTLGGNTIYF | TRBV10-1 | many | - | TRBJ1-3